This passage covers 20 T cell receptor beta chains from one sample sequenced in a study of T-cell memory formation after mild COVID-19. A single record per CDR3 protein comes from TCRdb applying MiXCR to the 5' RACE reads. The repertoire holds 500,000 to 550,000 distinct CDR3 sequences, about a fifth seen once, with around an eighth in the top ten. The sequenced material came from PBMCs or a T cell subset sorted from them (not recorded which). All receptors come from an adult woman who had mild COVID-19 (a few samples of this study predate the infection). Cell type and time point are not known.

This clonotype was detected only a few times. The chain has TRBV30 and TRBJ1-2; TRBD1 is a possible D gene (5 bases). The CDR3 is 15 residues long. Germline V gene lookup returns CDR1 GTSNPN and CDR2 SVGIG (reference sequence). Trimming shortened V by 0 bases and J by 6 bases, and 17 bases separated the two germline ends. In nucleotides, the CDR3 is TGTGCCTGGAGTGTACGGGGCAGTCTGGGGCATGGCTACACCTTC. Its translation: CAWSVRGSLGHGYTF.

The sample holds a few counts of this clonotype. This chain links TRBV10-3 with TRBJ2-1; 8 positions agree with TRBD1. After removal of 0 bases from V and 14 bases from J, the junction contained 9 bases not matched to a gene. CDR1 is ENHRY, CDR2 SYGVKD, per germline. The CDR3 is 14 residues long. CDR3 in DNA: TGTGCCATCAGTGAGTCGAACTGGGACAGGTTGGAGTTCTTC. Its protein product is CAISESNWDRLEFF.

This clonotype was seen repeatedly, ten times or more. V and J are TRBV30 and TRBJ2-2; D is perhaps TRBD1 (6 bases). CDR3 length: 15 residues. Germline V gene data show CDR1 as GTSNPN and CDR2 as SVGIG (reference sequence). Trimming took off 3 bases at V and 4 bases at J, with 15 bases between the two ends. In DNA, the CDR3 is TGTGCCTGGAGCGCCTTAGGGGGTAGCACCGGGGAGCTGTTTTTT. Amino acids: CAWSALGGSTGELFF.

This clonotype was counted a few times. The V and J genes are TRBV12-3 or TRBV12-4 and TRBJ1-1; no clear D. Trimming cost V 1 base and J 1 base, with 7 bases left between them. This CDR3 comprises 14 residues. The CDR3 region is CASSLDAENTEAFF. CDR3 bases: TGTGCCAGCAGTTTAGATGCGGAGAACACTGAAGCTTTCTTT.

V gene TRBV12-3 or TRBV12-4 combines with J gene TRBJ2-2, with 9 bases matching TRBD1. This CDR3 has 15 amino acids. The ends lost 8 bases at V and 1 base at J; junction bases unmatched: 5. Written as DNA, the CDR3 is TGTGCCAGCGGGAACAGGGGGCGGAACACCGGGGAGCTGTTTTTT. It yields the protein CASGNRGRNTGELFF.

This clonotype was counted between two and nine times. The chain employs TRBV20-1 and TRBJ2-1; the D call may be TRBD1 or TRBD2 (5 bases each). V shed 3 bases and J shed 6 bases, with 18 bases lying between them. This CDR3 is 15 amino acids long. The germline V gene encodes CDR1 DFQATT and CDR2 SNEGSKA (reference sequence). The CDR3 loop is CSASAHGTTLNEQFF. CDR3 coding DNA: TGCAGTGCTAGTGCCCACGGGACGACACTCAATGAGCAGTTCTTC.

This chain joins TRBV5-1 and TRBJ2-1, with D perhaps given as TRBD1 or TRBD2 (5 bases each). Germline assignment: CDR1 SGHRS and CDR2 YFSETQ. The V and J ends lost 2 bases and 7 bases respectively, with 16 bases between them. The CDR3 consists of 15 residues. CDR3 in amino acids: CASSFERGRDNEQFF. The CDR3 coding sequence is TGCGCCAGCAGCTTTGAACGGGGCAGGGATAATGAGCAGTTCTTC. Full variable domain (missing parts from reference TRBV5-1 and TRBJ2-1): KAGVTQTPRYLIKTRGQQVTLSCSPISGHRSVSWYQQTPGQGLQFLFEYFSETQRNKGNFPGRFSGRQFSNSRSEMNVSTLELGDSALYLCASSFERGRDNEQFFGPGTRLTVL.

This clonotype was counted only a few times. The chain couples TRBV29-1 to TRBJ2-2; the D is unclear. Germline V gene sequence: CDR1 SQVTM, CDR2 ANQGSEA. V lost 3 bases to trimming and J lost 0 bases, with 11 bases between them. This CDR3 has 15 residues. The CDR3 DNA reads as TGCAGCGTTGAGGGCAGACCTGCGAACACCGGGGAGCTGTTTTTT. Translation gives CSVEGRPANTGELFF.

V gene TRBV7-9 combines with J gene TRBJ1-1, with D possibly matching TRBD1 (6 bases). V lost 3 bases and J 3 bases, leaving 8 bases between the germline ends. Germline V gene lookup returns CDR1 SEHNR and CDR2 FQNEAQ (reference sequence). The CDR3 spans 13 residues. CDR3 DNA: TGTGCCAGCAGCTTTCGACAGGACACTGAAGCTTTCTTT. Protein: CASSFRQDTEAFF.

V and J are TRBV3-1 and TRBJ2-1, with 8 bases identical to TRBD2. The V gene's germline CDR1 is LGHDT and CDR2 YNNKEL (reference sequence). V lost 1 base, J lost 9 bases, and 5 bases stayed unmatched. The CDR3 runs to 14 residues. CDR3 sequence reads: CASSQATGGTEQFF. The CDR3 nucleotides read TGTGCCAGCAGCCAAGCAACGGGGGGGACTGAGCAGTTCTTC.

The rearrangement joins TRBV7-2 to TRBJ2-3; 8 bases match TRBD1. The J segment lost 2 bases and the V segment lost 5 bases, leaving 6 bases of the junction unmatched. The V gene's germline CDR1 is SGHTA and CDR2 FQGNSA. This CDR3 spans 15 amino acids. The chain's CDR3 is CASSGRTGITDTQYF. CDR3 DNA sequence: TGTGCCAGCAGCGGGAGGACAGGGATCACAGATACGCAGTATTTT.

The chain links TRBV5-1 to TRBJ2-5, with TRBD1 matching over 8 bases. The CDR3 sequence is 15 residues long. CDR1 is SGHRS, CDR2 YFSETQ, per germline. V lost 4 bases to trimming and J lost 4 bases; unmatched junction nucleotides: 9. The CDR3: CASSESSGTGETQYF. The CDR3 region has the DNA TGCGCCAGCAGCGAGTCATCCGGGACAGGAGAGACCCAGTACTTC.

The CDR3 is CASSLVGLAGGEQYF. The DNA for the CDR3 is TGTGCCAGCAGCTTAGTAGGGCTAGCGGGGGGCGAGCAGTACTTC. V is TRBV7-8 and J is TRBJ2-7, with 11 bases identical to TRBD2. The junction had 5 bases not matched to a gene; V was cut back by 1 base and J by 6 bases. The CDR3 extends over 15 amino acids. CDR1 and CDR2 from the germline V gene are SGHVS and FQNEAQ.

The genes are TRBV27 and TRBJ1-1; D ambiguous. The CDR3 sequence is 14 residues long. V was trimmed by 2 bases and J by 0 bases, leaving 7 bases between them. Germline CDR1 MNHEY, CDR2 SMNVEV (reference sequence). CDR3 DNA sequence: TGTGCCAGCAGTTTAAAGCCCATGAACACTGAAGCTTTCTTT. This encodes CASSLKPMNTEAFF.

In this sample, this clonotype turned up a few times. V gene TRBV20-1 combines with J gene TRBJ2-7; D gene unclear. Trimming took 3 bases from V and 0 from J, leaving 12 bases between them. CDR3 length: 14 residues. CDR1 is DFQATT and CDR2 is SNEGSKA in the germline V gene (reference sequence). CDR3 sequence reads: CSARRLTSSYEQYF. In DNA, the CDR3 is TGCAGTGCTAGGAGGCTGACGAGCTCCTACGAGCAGTACTTC.

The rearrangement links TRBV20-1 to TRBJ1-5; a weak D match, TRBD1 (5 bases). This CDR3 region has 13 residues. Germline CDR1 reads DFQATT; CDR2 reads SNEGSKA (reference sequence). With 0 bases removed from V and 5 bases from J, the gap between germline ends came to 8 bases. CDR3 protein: CSAREEGDQPQHF. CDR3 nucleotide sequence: TGCAGTGCTAGAGAGGAAGGGGATCAGCCCCAGCATTTT.

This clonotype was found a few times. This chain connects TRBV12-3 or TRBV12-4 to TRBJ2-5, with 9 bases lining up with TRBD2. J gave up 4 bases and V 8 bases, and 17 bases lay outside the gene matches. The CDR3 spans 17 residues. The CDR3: CASAKGGGGRYRETQYF. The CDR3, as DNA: TGTGCCAGCGCGAAAGGCGGGGGGGGCAGGTACCGAGAGACCCAGTACTTC.

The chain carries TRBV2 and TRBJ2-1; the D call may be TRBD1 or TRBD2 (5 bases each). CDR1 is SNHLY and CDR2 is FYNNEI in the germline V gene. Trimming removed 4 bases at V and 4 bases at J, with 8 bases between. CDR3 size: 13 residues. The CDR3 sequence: CASSGWGYNEQFF. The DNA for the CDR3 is TGTGCCAGCAGTGGTTGGGGGTACAATGAGCAGTTCTTC.

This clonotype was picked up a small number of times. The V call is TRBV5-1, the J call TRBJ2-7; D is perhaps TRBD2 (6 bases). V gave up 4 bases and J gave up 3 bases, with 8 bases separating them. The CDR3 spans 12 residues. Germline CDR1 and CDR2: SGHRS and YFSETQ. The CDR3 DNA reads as TGCGCCAGCAGCCCTAGCGACTACGAGCAGTACTTC. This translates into CASSPSDYEQYF.

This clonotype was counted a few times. The CDR3 DNA reads as TGTGCCAGCAGCTTCGGACAGGTGAACACTGAAGCTTTCTTT. Protein product: CASSFGQVNTEAFF. The chain couples TRBV5-4 to TRBJ1-1, with 7 bases matching TRBD1. The CDR3 sequence is 14 residues long. CDR1 is SGHNT and CDR2 is YYREEE in the germline V gene (reference sequence). Trimming cost V 2 bases and J 0 bases; bases outside gene matches: 1.